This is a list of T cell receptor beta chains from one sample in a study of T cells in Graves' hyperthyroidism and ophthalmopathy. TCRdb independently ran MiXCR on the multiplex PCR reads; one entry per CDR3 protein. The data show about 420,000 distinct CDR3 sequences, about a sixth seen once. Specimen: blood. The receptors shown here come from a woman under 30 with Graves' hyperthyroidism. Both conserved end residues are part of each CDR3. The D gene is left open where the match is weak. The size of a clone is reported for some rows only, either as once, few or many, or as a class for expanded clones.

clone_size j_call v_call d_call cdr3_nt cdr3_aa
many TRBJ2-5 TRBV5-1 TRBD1 TGCGCCAGCAGCTTGGGGACAGGTAGAGAGACCCAGTACTTC CASSLGTGRETQYF
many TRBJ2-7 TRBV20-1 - TGCAGTGCACGGACCGACCGAGACGAGCAGTACTTC CSARTDRDEQYF
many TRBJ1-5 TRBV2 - TGTGCCAGCAGGGAACGAAGGGGGTGGTCTTGGAATCAGCCCCAGCATTTT CASRERRGWSWNQPQHF
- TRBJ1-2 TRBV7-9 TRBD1 TGTGCCAGCAGCTTGGGGACAGGAGGCTACACCTTC CASSLGTGGYTF
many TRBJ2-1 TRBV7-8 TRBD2 TGTGCCAGCAGCTTAGCTCCCGGGACTAGCGGGATCTTTTCCCCTTACAATGAGCAGTTCTTC CASSLAPGTSGIFSPYNEQFF
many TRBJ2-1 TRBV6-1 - TGTGCCAGCGAGGTATGGGGCTACAATGAGCAGTTCTTC CASEVWGYNEQFF
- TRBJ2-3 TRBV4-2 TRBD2 TGTGCCAGCAGACCAGAGGTAGCGGGAGTGACAGATACGCAGTATTTT CASRPEVAGVTDTQYF
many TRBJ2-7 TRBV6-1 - TGTGCCAGCAGAGACGAGGATTACTACGAGCAGTACTTC CASRDEDYYEQYF
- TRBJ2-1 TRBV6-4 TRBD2 TGTGCCAGCAGTAAGGGACTAGCGGGACGGAATGAGCAGTTCTTC CASSKGLAGRNEQFF
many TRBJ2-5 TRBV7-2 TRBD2 TGTGCCAGCAGCCCCCTTTCTAATAGCGGGGGGACCCAGTACTTC CASSPLSNSGGTQYF
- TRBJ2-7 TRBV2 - TGTGCCAGCACCCCTGAGGTCGTGGGGTTAGACGAGCAGTACTTC CASTPEVVGLDEQYF
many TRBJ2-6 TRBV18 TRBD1 TGTGCCAGCTCACCGGGACAGGGGGCGCCTGGGGCCAACGTCCTGACTTTC CASSPGQGAPGANVLTF
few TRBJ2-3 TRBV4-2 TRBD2 TGTGCCAGCAGTGAGTCGGTAGCGGGAGGTGGAGATACGCAGTATTTT CASSESVAGGGDTQYF
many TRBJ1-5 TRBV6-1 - TGTGCCAGCAGTGAAAGAGGGTGGAATCAGCCCCAGCATTTT CASSERGWNQPQHF
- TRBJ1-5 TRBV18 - TGTGCCAGCTCACCTCCTTTCCCGGGCGGTCAGCCCCAGCATTTT CASSPPFPGGQPQHF
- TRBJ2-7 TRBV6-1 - TGTGCCAGCAGTGAAGCGGGAGGGGGGAGCTCCTACGAGCAGTACTTC CASSEAGGGSSYEQYF
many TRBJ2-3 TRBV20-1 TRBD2 TGCAGTGCTCTACTAGCGACTAGCACAGATACGCAGTATTTT CSALLATSTDTQYF
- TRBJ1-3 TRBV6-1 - TGTGCCAGCAGTCACTCCAGGGCGAAAACCTCTGGAAACACCATATATTTT CASSHSRAKTSGNTIYF
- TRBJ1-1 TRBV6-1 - TGTGCCAGCACCAGGGTAGGTTCCACTGAAGCTTTCTTT CASTRVGSTEAFF
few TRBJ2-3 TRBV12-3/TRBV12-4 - TGTGCCAGCAGTTTAGGGTGGGGGACGCAGTATTTT CASSLGWGTQYF
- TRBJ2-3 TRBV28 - TGTGCCAGCAGCGCATCAGGATTTAGCACAGATACGCAGTATTTT CASSASGFSTDTQYF
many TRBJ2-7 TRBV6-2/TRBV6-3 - TGTGCCAGCAGTTCTTCTAACCACGGACGGAACGAGCAGTACTTC CASSSSNHGRNEQYF
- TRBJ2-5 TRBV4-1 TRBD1 TGCGCCAGCAGGGCGACAGGGGCCGAGACCCAGTACTTC CASRATGAETQYF
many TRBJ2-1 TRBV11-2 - TGTGCCAGCACCTTATCGCCGGTAGATGAGCAGTTCTTC CASTLSPVDEQFF
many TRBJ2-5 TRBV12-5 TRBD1 TGTGCTAGTGGTTTGGTACTCGGACAGGGAGGTGAGACCCAGTACTTC CASGLVLGQGGETQYF
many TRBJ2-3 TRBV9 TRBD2 TGTGCCAGCAGCACTAGCGGGGATGGGGATACGCAGTATTTT CASSTSGDGDTQYF
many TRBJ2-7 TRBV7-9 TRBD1 TGTGCCAGCAGCTACGGGGGCAGGGGGCGAGGGGAGCAGTACTTC CASSYGGRGRGEQYF
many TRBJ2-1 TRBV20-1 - TGCAGTGCTGTAGTTCGGACTGGAAGCTCCTACAATGAGCAGTTCTTC CSAVVRTGSSYNEQFF
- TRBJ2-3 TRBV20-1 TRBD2 TGCAGTGCTCGGACTAGCGGGAGGGGTGGCAGGACAGATACGCAGTATTTT CSARTSGRGGRTDTQYF
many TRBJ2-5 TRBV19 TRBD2 TGTGCCAGTAGTATGACGCTAGCGGGAGGGCCGGACCAAGAGACCCAGTACTTC CASSMTLAGGPDQETQYF
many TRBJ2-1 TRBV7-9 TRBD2 TGTGCCAGCAGTATAGCAACTAGCGGGACATACAATGAGCAGTTCTTC CASSIATSGTYNEQFF
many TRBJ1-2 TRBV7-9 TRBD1 TGTGCCAGCAGCTTGGGACAGTTTGGCTACACCTTC CASSLGQFGYTF
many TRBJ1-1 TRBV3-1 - TGTGCCAGCAGCCCGTTGGGGGGCCAGGGGACTGAAGCTTTCTTT CASSPLGGQGTEAFF
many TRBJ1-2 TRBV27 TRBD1 TGTGCCAGCAGTTTTGAGGGGGCGTACTATGGCTACACCTTC CASSFEGAYYGYTF
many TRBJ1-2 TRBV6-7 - TGTGCCACCTTCGGAAGACGGAGCACTGGCTACACCTTC CATFGRRSTGYTF
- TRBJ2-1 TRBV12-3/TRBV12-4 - TGTGCCAGCACCCGTAAGAGCTCCTACAATGAGCAGTTCTTC CASTRKSSYNEQFF
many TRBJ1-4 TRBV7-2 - TGTGCCAGCAGCTTAGTATCCTGGGAGGCTAAAGAAAAACTGTTTTTT CASSLVSWEAKEKLFF
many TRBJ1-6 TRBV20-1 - TGCAGTGCTAGAGCCTCCGTGGGGGGGAGGGGATCACCCCTCCACTTT CSARASVGGRGSPLHF
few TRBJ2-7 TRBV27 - TGTGCCAGCAGTTTAAGGGGCCCGGCTAGCACCGCCCTATCTTCCTACGAGCAGTACTTC CASSLRGPASTALSSYEQYF
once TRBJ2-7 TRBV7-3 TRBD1 TGTGCCAGCAGCCAAGACAGGGACACAGGGGACGAGCAGTACTTC CASSQDRDTGDEQYF
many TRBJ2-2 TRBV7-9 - TGTGCCAGCAGCCAGAGGACCGTCGGGGAGCTGTTTTTT CASSQRTVGELFF
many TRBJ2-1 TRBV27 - TGTGCCGTTGGTTGGGGTAACGAGCAGTTCTTC CAVGWGNEQFF
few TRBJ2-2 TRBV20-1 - TGCAGTGCTAGAAGTCTTTCCACCGGGGAGCTGTTTTTT CSARSLSTGELFF
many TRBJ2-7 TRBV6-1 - TGTGCCAGCAGTGTAGCGGTTGACAGACTCTACGAGCAGTACTTC CASSVAVDRLYEQYF
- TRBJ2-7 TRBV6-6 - TGTGCCAGCAGTTACTCGGCAGGGAGTGACGAGCAGTACTTC CASSYSAGSDEQYF
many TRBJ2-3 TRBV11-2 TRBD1 TGTGCCAGCAGCGGAAAACAGGGGTGGCCCCTAGATACGCAGTATTTT CASSGKQGWPLDTQYF
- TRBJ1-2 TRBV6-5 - TGTGCCAGCAGCTCCTCGGGGGGAAATAACTATGGCTACACCTTC CASSSSGGNNYGYTF